Listed below are T cell receptor beta chains from one sample, sequenced in a study. TCRdb used MiXCR to reprocess the RT-PCR reads, holding one entry per CDR3 protein. The table lists approximately 720,000 distinct CDR3 sequences, 13% to 15% of them singletons, with about 3.6% in the top ten. What was sequenced was memory CD4+ T cells from blood. The receptor set was obtained from a female donor in good health, serving as a healthy control. Both conserved end residues are part of each CDR3. A D gene is named only where the DNA matches it firmly. Size is stated for part of the rows, as once, few or many counts, or as a class when the clone is expanded.

D: .
J: TRBJ1-2
size: .
V: TRBV7-2
DNA: TGTGCCAGCAGCTTAGGTGGACAGTATGGCTACACCTTC
CDR3: CASSLGGQYGYTF

D: .
J: TRBJ2-5
size: few
V: TRBV7-2
DNA: TGTGCCAGCAGCTTAGCCGGGGGGCGGGGTGGCGGAGAGACCCAGTACTTC
CDR3: CASSLAGGRGGGETQYF

D: .
J: TRBJ2-1
size: few
V: TRBV7-9
DNA: TGTGCCAGCAGGTTGCACCAGGGGAGGGAGAATGAGCAGTTCTTC
CDR3: CASRLHQGRENEQFF

D: .
J: TRBJ2-7
size: few
V: TRBV9
DNA: TGTGCCAGCAGCGTAGGCCCCGGAGTAACCTACGAGCAGTACTTC
CDR3: CASSVGPGVTYEQYF

D: .
J: TRBJ1-2
size: few
V: TRBV6-6
DNA: TGTGCCAGCAGTTACTATGGAGATGGCTACACCTTC
CDR3: CASSYYGDGYTF

D: TRBD2
J: TRBJ2-5
size: many
V: TRBV12-3/TRBV12-4
DNA: TGTGCCAGCAGTCTCGGACTAGCTGTGGAGACCCAGTACTTC
CDR3: CASSLGLAVETQYF

D: .
J: TRBJ2-5
size: .
V: TRBV20-1
DNA: TGCAGTGCTTATCCACAGCAAATCCAAGAGACCCAGTACTTC
CDR3: CSAYPQQIQETQYF

D: .
J: TRBJ2-4
size: .
V: TRBV24-1
DNA: TGTGCCACCGCTAGTACGGGAGACCAAAACATTCAGTACTTC
CDR3: CATASTGDQNIQYF

D: .
J: TRBJ2-7
size: .
V: TRBV28
DNA: TGTGCCAGCAGCCCTAGCAGGGCCCCCTACGAGCAGTACTTC
CDR3: CASSPSRAPYEQYF

D: TRBD2
J: TRBJ2-1
size: .
V: TRBV7-6
DNA: TGTGCCAGCAGCTTAGCACCCGGGACTAGTGGGAATGAGCAGTTCTTC
CDR3: CASSLAPGTSGNEQFF

D: .
J: TRBJ2-1
size: .
V: TRBV6-5
DNA: TGTGCCAGCAGTTATGTTTCAGAGCAGTTCTTC
CDR3: CASSYVSEQFF

D: .
J: TRBJ1-5
size: .
V: TRBV6-1
DNA: TGTGCCAGCAGACACCAAAATAGCAATCAGCCCCAGCATTTT
CDR3: CASRHQNSNQPQHF

D: TRBD1
J: TRBJ1-6
size: .
V: TRBV2
DNA: TGTGCCAGCAGTGTGGTTGACAGGGGTGGGTCACCCCTCCACTTT
CDR3: CASSVVDRGGSPLHF

D: TRBD2
J: TRBJ2-3
size: .
V: TRBV5-6
DNA: TGTGCCAGCAGCCCCCGCGGGCTGGCGGGAGGCACAGATACGCAGTATTTT
CDR3: CASSPRGLAGGTDTQYF

D: .
J: TRBJ1-2
size: .
V: TRBV4-3
DNA: TGCGCCAGCAGCCAAGCGGGGTCCTCCAGTCCCGGCTACACCTTC
CDR3: CASSQAGSSSPGYTF

D: .
J: TRBJ2-7
size: few
V: TRBV5-1
DNA: TGCGCCAGCAGCTCGGCGGCAGGGTTTAACGAGCAGTACTTC
CDR3: CASSSAAGFNEQYF

D: TRBD1
J: TRBJ1-2
size: .
V: TRBV2
DNA: TGTGCCAGCAGTGAGGAACAGGGGGCGAAGGGCTACACCTTC
CDR3: CASSEEQGAKGYTF

D: TRBD2
J: TRBJ2-7
size: .
V: TRBV12-3/TRBV12-4
DNA: TGTGCCAGCAGTTCTCGGACTAGCGGGAGTAACGAGCAGTACTTC
CDR3: CASSSRTSGSNEQYF

D: TRBD2
J: TRBJ2-1
size: few
V: TRBV4-1
DNA: TGCGCCAGCAGCCAGGATACTACCGGGACTAGCGATCGGCAGTTCTTC
CDR3: CASSQDTTGTSDRQFF

D: TRBD1
J: TRBJ1-2
size: few
V: TRBV20-1
DNA: TGCAGTGCTCCGAAAGGGACAGGGTACATCGGTGGCTACACCTTC
CDR3: CSAPKGTGYIGGYTF

D: .
J: TRBJ1-1
size: few
V: TRBV6-5
DNA: TGTGCCAGCACCAGGGATGGATACACTGAAGCTTTCTTT
CDR3: CASTRDGYTEAFF

D: TRBD2
J: TRBJ2-1
size: few
V: TRBV9
DNA: TGTGCCAGCAGCGGTAGCGGGTACAATGAGCAGTTCTTC
CDR3: CASSGSGYNEQFF

D: TRBD1
J: TRBJ1-2
size: .
V: TRBV20-1
DNA: TGCAGTGCTAGAGATGGGACAGGGTTTGGCTACACCTTC
CDR3: CSARDGTGFGYTF

D: TRBD2
J: TRBJ2-1
size: .
V: TRBV3-1
DNA: TGTGCCAGCAGCCAAGGGACTAGCACTTCCTACAATGAGCAGTTCTTC
CDR3: CASSQGTSTSYNEQFF

D: .
J: TRBJ1-5
size: few
V: TRBV24-1
DNA: TGTGCCACCAGTGATCGGCAGGGCCCAAATCAGCCCCAGCATTTT
CDR3: CATSDRQGPNQPQHF

D: .
J: TRBJ2-5
size: .
V: TRBV7-2
DNA: TGTGCCAGCCACAGGGAGGGAGAGACCCAGTACTTC
CDR3: CASHREGETQYF

D: .
J: TRBJ2-3
size: .
V: TRBV24-1
DNA: TGTGCCACCAGTGATCCGGGACCCACCACAGATACGCAGTATTTT
CDR3: CATSDPGPTTDTQYF

D: .
J: TRBJ2-7
size: few
V: TRBV7-6
DNA: TGTGCCAGCAGCTTAGCAGAATACTCCTACGAGCAGTACTTC
CDR3: CASSLAEYSYEQYF

D: .
J: TRBJ1-1
size: .
V: TRBV18
DNA: TGTGCCAGCTCACGGGGACACAACACTGAAGCTTTCTTT
CDR3: CASSRGHNTEAFF

D: TRBD2
J: TRBJ2-3
size: .
V: TRBV5-1
DNA: TGCGCCAGCAGCCCCGGACTAGCGGGGGGGCTTGCGGGCACAGATACGCAGTATTTT
CDR3: CASSPGLAGGLAGTDTQYF

D: .
J: TRBJ1-5
size: many
V: TRBV10-3
DNA: TGTGCCATCAGTAAACAGGAAGATCAGCCCCAGCATTTT
CDR3: CAISKQEDQPQHF

D: .
J: TRBJ2-7
size: .
V: TRBV3-1
DNA: TGTGCCAGCAGCATTCAAGCGGGTATCGGAGAGCAGTACTTC
CDR3: CASSIQAGIGEQYF

D: .
J: TRBJ1-6
size: many
V: TRBV5-1
DNA: TGCGCCAGCAGCCTGACAGGCAACCCCAATTCACCCCTCCACTTT
CDR3: CASSLTGNPNSPLHF